Sequencing of this T cell receptor beta chain was carried out in a study of blood T cell repertoires in COVID-19 (TCRdb year 2020). About the investigation overall: Samples covering the acute and convalescent phases of COVID-19 were provided by collaborators in the United States, Italy and Spain. Deeply sampled blood TCRbeta repertoires from subjects exposed to, actively infected with, or recovered from COVID-19 were included in the dataset. The material from the prospective study consisted of cDNA or gDNA derived from T cells, B-cell-depleted T cells, or PBMCs. A freely available public database, intended as a resource for researchers studying the immune response to SARS-CoV-2, is where the repertoires were released. Nearly every sample came with metadata listing a de-identified subject ID, COVID-19 status, age in years and sex. HLA class I and class II types, where available, came from metadata supplied by the sample provider rather than from assay-based typing. The samples were drawn from two sources: the first 160 participants of the ongoing ImmuneRACE study, and 1,000 to 1,500 subjects contributed by 6 global collaborators. General conclusions and limits of the study: The quantity of clinical and demographic metadata differed by source and by participant and was supplied without curation.

This clone was picked up many times. The clone's antigen remains unknown. Base qualities are missing; no much larger clone stands one base away. The immunoSEQ Assay, a bias-controlled multiplex PCR, was used to amplify TCRbeta CDR3 regions from genomic DNA. In the original analysis: Within the assay, amplification of reference gene primers was used to estimate how many nucleated cells each sample contained. To quantify the absolute abundance of each unique TCRbeta CDR3 rearrangement, sequence reads were collapsed and filtered. Productive Simpson clonality was computed per sample as the square root of Simpson's diversity index over productive rearrangements. TCRdb obtained this table from immuneACCESS and retained in-frame rearrangements with V and J assigned. These tables miss some clones; where compared with another copy, unresolved V genes account for less than half of the shortfall, and the remainder is unexplained. V, J and clone size derive from that table, while D and trimming were established from the DNA sequence. The sample table shows about 120,000 clones, and around 85% are seen once. The ten biggest clones cover about 1.4% of the sample.

Collaborating institutions collected whole blood in K2EDTA tubes following their own protocols. Collaborator samples were shipped for TCRbeta analysis as frozen whole blood, isolated PBMCs, or DNA extracted from either sample type. The origin of this receptor is a man between 50 and 59 years old with acute or convalescent COVID-19. The sample taken for sequencing was peripheral blood.

DNA sequence: TGCGCCAGCAGCTTGGGAGCGGAGTCATCCTACAATGAGCAGTTCTTC. It is translated as CASSLGAESSYNEQFF. This receptor chain uses TRBV5-1 and TRBJ2-1; a tentative D match to TRBD2 spans 5 bases. Via the germline V gene, CDR1 is SGHRS and CDR2 YFSETQ. The CDR3 has 16 amino acids, counting the end cysteine and phenylalanine. Only CDR3 DNA is held: 48 bases, read in frame from base 1. V is clipped by 0 bases and J by 1 base, and the sequence between their germline boundaries is 11 bases long.